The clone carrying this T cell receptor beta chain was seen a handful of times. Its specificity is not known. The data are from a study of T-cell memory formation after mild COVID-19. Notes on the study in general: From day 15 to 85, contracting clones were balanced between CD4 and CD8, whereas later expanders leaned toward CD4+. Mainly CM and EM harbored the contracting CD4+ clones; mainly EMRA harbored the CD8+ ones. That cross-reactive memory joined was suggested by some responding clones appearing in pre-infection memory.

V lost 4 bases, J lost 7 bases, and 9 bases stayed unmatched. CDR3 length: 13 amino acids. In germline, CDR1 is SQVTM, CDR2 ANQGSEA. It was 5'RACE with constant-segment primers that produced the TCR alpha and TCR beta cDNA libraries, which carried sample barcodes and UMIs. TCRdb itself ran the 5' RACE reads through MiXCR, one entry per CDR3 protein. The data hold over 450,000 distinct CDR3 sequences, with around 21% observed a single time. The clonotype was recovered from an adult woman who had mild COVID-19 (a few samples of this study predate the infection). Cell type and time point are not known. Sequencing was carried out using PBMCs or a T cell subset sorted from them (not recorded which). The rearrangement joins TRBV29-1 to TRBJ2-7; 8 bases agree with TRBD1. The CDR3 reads CSVGPGTGWEQYF. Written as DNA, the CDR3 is TGCAGCGTTGGGCCCGGGACAGGATGGGAGCAGTACTTC.